Below, one T cell receptor beta chain is given with its context. Extracted RNA was reverse transcribed, and the resulting cDNA served as sequencing template. Sequenced by immunoSEQ multiplex PCR; TCRdb stores in-frame clones only, minus some. The profile covers some 130,000 clones, with 53% appearing a single time and around 0.44% taken by the ten largest. The sample is drawn from a study of CD8+ T cells in alopecia areata. Study-level information: Tofacitinib ran 6 to 18 months, followed by 6 months off drug.

The treatment was: oral pan-JAK inhibitor, 5-10 mg twice daily. V lost 3 bases and J lost 3, with 12 bases in between. This CDR3 is built from 14 residues. CDR1 is GTSNPN, CDR2 SVGIG, per germline (reference sequence). This TCR came from a human donor with alopecia areata. Sequenced material: CD4+ T cells sorted from blood, taken at week 4, from a patient treated with tofacitinib. The rearrangement links TRBV30 to TRBJ1-3, with a possible D match to TRBD1 (6 bases). CDR3 in DNA: TGTGCCTGGAGCCCCTCAGGGGTTGGAAACACCATATATTTT. Translated, it gives CAWSPSGVGNTIYF.